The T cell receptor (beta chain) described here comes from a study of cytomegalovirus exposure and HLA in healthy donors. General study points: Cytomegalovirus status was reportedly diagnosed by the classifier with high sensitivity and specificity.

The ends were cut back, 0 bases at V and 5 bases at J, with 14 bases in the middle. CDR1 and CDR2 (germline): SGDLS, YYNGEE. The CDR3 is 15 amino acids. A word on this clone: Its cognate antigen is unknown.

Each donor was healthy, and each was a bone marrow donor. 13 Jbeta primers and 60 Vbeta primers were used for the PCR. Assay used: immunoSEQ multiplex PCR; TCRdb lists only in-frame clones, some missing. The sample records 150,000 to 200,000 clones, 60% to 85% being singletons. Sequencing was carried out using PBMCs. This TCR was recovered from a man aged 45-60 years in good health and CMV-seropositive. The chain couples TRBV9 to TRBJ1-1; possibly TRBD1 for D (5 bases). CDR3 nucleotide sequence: TGTGCCAGCAGCGTAGGCCCAGGGCAGGGAACTGAAGCTTTCTTT. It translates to CASSVGPGQGTEAFF.